Following are 27 T cell receptor beta chains from one sample sequenced in a study of T cells in localized non-small cell lung cancer. Profiling relied on immunoSEQ multiplex PCR, and the TCRdb table lists in-frame clones only, not all of them. The sample records around 20,000 clones, 75% to 90% being singletons. The sample consisted of peripheral blood, taken before any cancer treatment. These receptors were taken from a man aged 40 to 70 with stage I lung adenocarcinoma.

This chain uses TRBV10-3 with TRBJ1-2, with 10 bases that match TRBD1. The length of the CDR3 is 14 residues. Trimming removed 3 bases from V and 8 bases from J; junction bases left unmatched: 6. Per the germline V gene, CDR1 is ENHRY and CDR2 is SYGVKD. CDR3 DNA sequence: TGTGCCATCAGTGAACCGGGACAGGGGTTCGGCTACACCTTC. Translating gives CAISEPGQGFGYTF.

The J gene is TRBJ1-4, the V gene TRBV30; a weak D match, TRBD1 (5 bases). The CDR3 totals 15 residues. Trimming left V 0 bases short and J 1 base short, with 9 bases between. Germline CDR1 reads GTSNPN; CDR2 reads SVGIG (reference sequence). The CDR3 spells CAWSVTVRTNEKLFF. The CDR3 DNA follows: TGTGCCTGGAGTGTGACAGTAAGAACTAATGAAAAACTGTTTTTT.

V and J are TRBV18 and TRBJ1-5, with 7 nucleotides matching TRBD1. This CDR3 has 17 amino acids. The V gene's germline CDR1 is KGHSH and CDR2 LQKENI. V trimming: 2 bases; J trimming: 0 bases; junction bases outside the gene matches: 7. CDR3 protein: CASSPTGVPSSNQPQHF. The CDR3 DNA follows: TGTGCCAGCTCACCAACAGGGGTCCCATCTAGCAATCAGCCCCAGCATTTT.

The rearrangement uses TRBV9 and TRBJ1-1, with no clear D. CDR3 size: 14 residues. Deletions cut 0 bases from V and 3 bases from J, with 9 bases between. Germline values: CDR1 SGDLS, CDR2 YYNGEE. The CDR3: CASSVGHVDTEAFF. The CDR3 DNA reads TGTGCCAGCAGCGTAGGGCACGTGGACACTGAAGCTTTCTTT.

The rearrangement uses TRBV19 and TRBJ1-3; no clear D gene. V was pared by 11 bases and J by 3 bases, with 20 bases between. The germline CDR1 and CDR2 sequences are LNHDA and SQIVND (reference sequence). The CDR3 totals 15 residues. Here the CDR3 reads CASRLSGSFGNTIYF. The CDR3 DNA follows: TGTGCCTCCAGACTTTCGGGGTCTTTTGGAAACACCATATATTTT.

The rearrangement joins TRBV5-6 to TRBJ2-7; D is uncertain. V lost 2 bases, J lost 1 base, and 10 bases lay in between. The CDR3 is made up of 14 amino acids. Germline assignment: CDR1 SGHDT and CDR2 YYEEEE. The CDR3 nucleotides are TGTGCCAGCAGCTTAAGGCCCCCTTCCTACGAGCAGTACTTC. It is translated as CASSLRPPSYEQYF.

V usage is TRBV7-9 and J usage is TRBJ2-7; TRBD2 agrees at 8 bases. V shed 5 bases, J shed 2 bases, and the junction held 8 bases outside the gene matches. Per germline, CDR1 SEHNR and CDR2 FQNEAQ (reference sequence). This CDR3 is 15 amino acids long. DNA for the CDR3: TGTGCCAGCAGCACGCCGACTAGCGTAGCCTACGAGCAGTACTTC. Translated: CASSTPTSVAYEQYF.

This sequence joins TRBV28 and TRBJ1-2; D ambiguous. CDR3 length: 14 residues. The ends were cut back, 3 bases at V and 4 bases at J, with 12 bases in the middle. From germline, CDR1 is MDHEN and CDR2 SYDVKM. The CDR3, as DNA: TGTGCCAGCAGTTTGGGAACTCTTGGCTATGGCTACACCTTC. This codes for CASSLGTLGYGYTF.

This clone was seen only once. The rearrangement joins TRBV28 to TRBJ1-4, with 7 bases that match TRBD1. V trimming: 8 bases; J trimming: 0 bases; junction bases outside the gene matches: 3. This CDR3 is 14 amino acids long. Germline values: CDR1 MDHEN, CDR2 SYDVKM. The CDR3 region is CASETGATNEKLFF. The CDR3 region has the DNA TGTGCCAGCGAAACAGGGGCAACTAATGAAAAACTGTTTTTT.

Points on this clone: Compared with germline, one end of the junction differs, possibly owing to a read error. Within the sample, other DNA sequences also encode this same CDR3. The chain uses TRBV9 and TRBJ2-7; 11 positions match TRBD1. CDR1 and CDR2 from the germline V gene are SGDLS and YYNGEE. The CDR3 length is 13 residues. CDR3 DNA: TGCGCCAGCAGCGGGGGGACAGGGGGCGAGCAGTACTTC. Protein product: CASSGGTGGEQYF.

The chain recombines TRBV19 with TRBJ2-7; no clear D. Germline V CDR1 and CDR2: LNHDA, SQIVND (reference sequence). V lost 11 bases to trimming and J lost 0 bases, with 8 bases between them. The CDR3 spans 11 residues. The CDR3 protein is CAPPGSYEQYF. The CDR3 region has the DNA TGTGCCCCCCCCGGCTCCTACGAGCAGTACTTC.

The chain carries TRBV28 and TRBJ2-7; D call uncertain. Germline V lookup: CDR1 MDHEN, CDR2 SYDVKM. Trimming left V 3 bases short and J 4 bases short, with 7 bases between. The CDR3 is made up of 12 amino acids. The CDR3 is CASSFPRYEQYF. DNA of the CDR3: TGTGCCAGCAGTTTCCCCAGGTACGAGCAGTACTTC.

The chain uses TRBV19 and TRBJ2-1, with 8 bases matching TRBD2. CDR3 length: 17 amino acids. V shed 6 bases, J shed 3 bases, and the junction held 13 bases outside the gene matches. Germline V gene sequence: CDR1 LNHDA, CDR2 SQIVND (reference sequence). The CDR3 nucleotides read TGTGCCAGTAGCCAAGGAATCCTAGCGGGTTTCTACAATGAGCAGTTCTTC. This gives the protein CASSQGILAGFYNEQFF.

This rearrangement joins TRBV11-2 to TRBJ2-5; 15 positions agree with TRBD2. This CDR3 region has 17 residues. Trimming took 5 bases from V and 2 from J; bases not matched to a gene: 6. The germline V gene has CDR1 SGHAT and CDR2 FQNNGV. In nucleotides, the CDR3 is TGTGCCAGCAGCCTCGGGACTAGCGGGAGGTGGCAAGAGACCCAGTACTTC. Translating it yields CASSLGTSGRWQETQYF.

The CDR3 DNA reads as TGTGCCAGCAGCTTATTCCCAGCGGGAGCCGGGGAGCTGTTTTTT. It is translated as CASSLFPAGAGELFF. V usage is TRBV7-3 and J usage is TRBJ2-2, with 8 bases fitting TRBD2. V shed 2 bases, J shed 6 bases, and the junction held 5 bases outside the gene matches. Germline CDR1 is SGHTA and CDR2 is FQGTGA. CDR3 length: 15 amino acids. The entire variable domain, with the rest obtained from reference TRBV7-3 and TRBJ2-2, is as follows: GAGVSQTPSNKVTEKGKYVELRCDPISGHTALYWYRQSLGQGPEFLIYFQGTGAADDSGLPNDRFFAVRPEGSVSTLKIQRTERGDSAVYLCASSLFPAGAGELFFGEGSRLTVL.

The gene calls are TRBV6-6 and TRBJ1-2; the D gene is possibly TRBD1 (6 bases). Germline CDR1 MNHNY, CDR2 SVGAGI (reference sequence). This CDR3 comprises 15 residues. Trimming pared 6 bases from V and 4 bases from J, leaving 18 bases between. CDR3 bases: TGTGCCAGCAGCCCTCGGGGGGGCAAGGGCTATGGCTACACCTTC. Its translation is CASSPRGGKGYGYTF.

This rearrangement joins TRBV19 to TRBJ1-5; 7 bases fit TRBD1. Germline CDR1 and CDR2: LNHDA and SQIVND (reference sequence). V shed 0 bases, J shed 5 bases, and the junction held 4 bases outside the gene matches. The CDR3 spans 15 residues. The CDR3 sequence is CASSIDGTGDQPQHF. The CDR3 nucleotides read TGTGCCAGTAGTATAGATGGAACAGGGGATCAGCCCCAGCATTTT.

The rearrangement joins TRBV11-2 to TRBJ1-5; tentatively, D is TRBD1 (5 bases). Germline V gene lookup returns CDR1 SGHAT and CDR2 FQNNGV. V was clipped by 6 bases and J by 6 bases, with 18 bases between them. The CDR3 is made up of 15 amino acids. DNA of the CDR3: TGTGCCAGCAGTAGGCGAGGGGCTCCCGGTCAGCCCCAGCATTTT. Protein: CASSRRGAPGQPQHF. The variable domain in full, completed from reference TRBV11-2 and TRBJ1-5, reads EAGVAQSPRYKIIEKRQSVAFWCNPISGHATLYWYQQILGQGPKLLIQFQNNGVVDDSQLPKDRFSAERLKGVDSTLKIQPAKLEDSAVYLCASSRRGAPGQPQHFGDGTRLSIL.

The CDR3 here is CASSLLWTNDYGYTF. The CDR3 nucleotides are TGTGCCAGCAGCTTACTCTGGACGAACGACTATGGCTACACCTTC. The V gene is TRBV7-2, the J gene TRBJ1-2; D is undetermined. V was cut by 2 bases and J by 3 bases, with 13 bases left in between. The CDR3 is 15 residues long. Germline loops: CDR1 SGHTA, CDR2 FQGNSA.

This chain joins TRBV5-1 and TRBJ2-7; 8 nucleotides align to TRBD2. With V trimmed by 0 bases and J by 3 bases, 5 bases remained unmatched. CDR3 length equals 15 residues. Per the germline V gene, CDR1 is SGHRS and CDR2 is YFSETQ. The CDR3 DNA reads as TGCGCCAGCAGCTTGGTTGGCGGGGGGATCTACGAGCAGTACTTC. It translates to CASSLVGGGIYEQYF. Together with reference TRBV5-1 and TRBJ2-7, the CDR3 gives the full variable domain: KAGVTQTPRYLIKTRGQQVTLSCSPISGHRSVSWYQQTPGQGLQFLFEYFSETQRNKGNFPGRFSGRQFSNSRSEMNVSTLELGDSALYLCASSLVGGGIYEQYFGPGTRLTVT.

V is TRBV6-1 and J is TRBJ1-1, with D maybe TRBD1 (5 bases). The germline V gene encodes CDR1 MNHNS and CDR2 SASEGT. The length of the CDR3 is 13 residues. Trimming took 7 bases from V and 4 from J, leaving 13 bases between them. In DNA, the CDR3 is TGTGCCAGCAAAGAGGGGTTTGTCACTGAAGCTTTCTTT. Protein sequence: CASKEGFVTEAFF.

The V call is TRBV28, the J call TRBJ1-2, with D hard to call. Germline-derived CDR1 and CDR2 are MDHEN and SYDVKM. V was pared by 3 bases and J by 6 bases, with 5 bases between. The CDR3 length is 11 residues. Here the CDR3 DNA reads TGTGCCAGCAGTTTGGTTAATGGCTACACCTTC. This gives the protein CASSLVNGYTF.

The rearrangement links TRBV4-1 to TRBJ1-1; 12 nucleotides line up with TRBD1. V trimming: 0 bases; J trimming: 0 bases; junction bases outside the gene matches: 2. CDR1 and CDR2 (germline): MGHRA, YSYEKL. This CDR3 region has 17 residues. This CDR3 is CASSQEGTGGVNTEAFF. The CDR3 DNA sequence: TGCGCCAGCAGCCAAGAAGGGACAGGGGGCGTGAACACTGAAGCTTTCTTT.

The chain employs TRBV14 and TRBJ2-2, with D perhaps matching TRBD1 (6 bases). CDR1 and CDR2 (germline): SGHDN, FVKESK. CDR3 length: 13 residues. Trimming took 1 base from V and 6 from J, leaving 6 bases between them. CDR3: CASSQGQAGELFF. CDR3 in DNA: TGTGCCAGCAGCCAAGGACAGGCCGGGGAGCTGTTTTTT.

The V and J genes are TRBV13 and TRBJ2-7, with TRBD2 identical over 9 bases. Losses at the gene ends were 0 bases for V and 4 bases for J; bases not matched to a gene: 1. CDR1 PRHDT and CDR2 FYEKMQ come from the germline V gene (reference sequence). There are 14 residues in the CDR3. The CDR3 bases are TGTGCCAGCAGCTTAGGGACTAGCGGATACGAGCAGTACTTC. This codes for CASSLGTSGYEQYF.

V gene TRBV19 combines with J gene TRBJ2-5; D gene ambiguous. The germline V and J ends were trimmed by 7 bases and 5 bases, with 17 bases remaining between them. The CDR3 totals 14 residues. Germline V gives CDR1 LNHDA, CDR2 SQIVND (reference sequence). CDR3 DNA: TGTGCCAGTAAAATCGATGAGCGCCGCGAGACCCAGTACTTC. Encoded protein: CASKIDERRETQYF.

In its sample, this clone was seen once. The V gene is TRBV11-2, the J gene TRBJ2-7, with TRBD1 identical over 7 bases. Germline V gene lookup returns CDR1 SGHAT and CDR2 FQNNGV. This CDR3 has 14 residues. V lost 4 bases to trimming and J lost 2 bases; unmatched junction nucleotides: 5. This chain's CDR3 is CASSSNRGPYEQYF. CDR3 in DNA: TGTGCCAGCAGCTCAAACAGGGGACCCTACGAGCAGTACTTC.